What follows are 11 T cell receptor beta chains derived from one specimen sequenced in a study of blood T cell repertoires in COVID-19. Using immunoSEQ multiplex PCR, the repertoire was profiled, and TCRdb retains in-frame clones only, with some absent. The sample shows around 250,000 clones, around 90% of them seen only once. Sequenced material: peripheral blood. These receptors came from a woman aged 70-85 years with COVID-19, enrolled during active disease.

The chain links TRBV28 to TRBJ1-4, with 9 bases lining up with TRBD1. The CDR3 is 15 residues long. Germline assignment: CDR1 MDHEN and CDR2 SYDVKM. The J segment lost 8 bases and the V segment lost 5 bases, leaving 9 bases of the junction unmatched. CDR3 coding DNA: TGTGCCAGCAGTATGCCGGGACAGGGTTTAGAAAAACTGTTTTTT. The encoded protein is CASSMPGQGLEKLFF. Full variable domain (missing parts from reference TRBV28 and TRBJ1-4): DVKVTQSSRYLVKRTGEKVFLECVQDMDHENMFWYRQDPGLGLRLIYFSYDVKMKEKGDIPEGYSVSREKKERFSLILESASTNQTSMYLCASSMPGQGLEKLFFGSGTQLSVL.

V and J are TRBV9 and TRBJ2-7, with 8 bases aligning to TRBD1. Germline values: CDR1 SGDLS, CDR2 YYNGEE. J lost 6 bases, V lost 2 bases, and 10 bases had no gene match. The CDR3 has 15 residues. The CDR3 DNA sequence: TGTGCCAGCAGCGTCGGATCCGGGACAGGTAGCGAGCAGTACTTC. The encoded protein is CASSVGSGTGSEQYF.

The chain joins TRBV30 to TRBJ2-7; D unresolved. Between the trimmed V and J ends, which lost 5 bases and 6 bases, there was a span of 11 bases. Looked up from germline, CDR1 is GTSNPN and CDR2 is SVGIG (reference sequence). This CDR3 comprises 11 residues. This chain's CDR3 is CAWGRFGEQYF. CDR3 coding DNA: TGTGCCTGGGGCAGGTTTGGCGAGCAGTACTTC.

The V call is TRBV28, the J call TRBJ1-6, with 8 nucleotides matching TRBD1. The V and J ends lost 2 bases and 4 bases, in that order; junction bases with no gene match: 4. This CDR3 spans 16 amino acids. Germline V CDR1 and CDR2: MDHEN, SYDVKM. The CDR3 bases are TGTGCCAGCAGTTTAACCGGGACAGGTTATAATTCACCCCTCCACTTT. This sequence encodes CASSLTGTGYNSPLHF.

V usage is TRBV30 and J usage is TRBJ2-3; a weak D match, TRBD1 (6 bases). The length of the CDR3 is 14 residues. The V gene lost 1 base and the J gene lost 6 bases, with 14 bases spanning the gap. Germline-derived CDR1 and CDR2 are GTSNPN and SVGIG (reference sequence). The CDR3 sequence is CAWSEGVPGDTQYF. The CDR3 nucleotides are TGTGCCTGGAGTGAGGGGGTCCCGGGGGATACGCAGTATTTT.

This chain joins TRBV28 and TRBJ1-2; perhaps TRBD1 as D (6 bases). CDR1 is MDHEN and CDR2 is SYDVKM in the germline V gene. The length of the CDR3 is 14 residues. V lost 5 bases, J lost 0 bases, and 10 bases lay in between. The CDR3 coding sequence is TGTGCCAGCAGTCCGGGACAAGCTAACTATGGCTACACCTTC. As protein: CASSPGQANYGYTF.

The chain employs TRBV2 and TRBJ2-4, with 12 bases fitting TRBD2. Unmatched junction bases numbered 6, after V lost 3 bases and J lost 0 bases. The germline V gene has CDR1 SNHLY and CDR2 FYNNEI. The CDR3 loop spans 18 amino acids. CDR3 sequence: CASSDTSGGSLAKNIQYF. The CDR3 DNA follows: TGTGCCAGCAGTGATACTAGCGGGGGGTCCCTAGCCAAAAACATTCAGTACTTC.

This clone was counted once. This chain links TRBV19 with TRBJ2-1; 9 bases agree with TRBD2. Germline lookup yields CDR1 LNHDA and CDR2 SQIVND (reference sequence). This CDR3 spans 14 amino acids. J was trimmed by 6 bases and V by 5 bases; bases with no gene match: 5. The CDR3 reads CASSVEREVNEQFF. The CDR3 DNA follows: TGTGCCAGTAGTGTCGAGCGGGAGGTCAATGAGCAGTTCTTC.

This chain connects TRBV30 to TRBJ2-7; 12 nucleotides match TRBD2. Germline CDR1 GTSNPN, CDR2 SVGIG (reference sequence). This CDR3 has 15 amino acids. Trimming removed 2 bases from V and 3 bases from J; junction bases left unmatched: 5. As DNA, the CDR3 is TGTGCCTGGAGTCCAGGGACTAGCGGGCTCTACGAGCAGTACTTC. Protein sequence: CAWSPGTSGLYEQYF.

A single count supports this clone. This chain links TRBV24-1 with TRBJ2-1, with D possibly matching TRBD1 (6 bases). This CDR3 is built from 15 residues. With 3 bases removed from V and 4 bases from J, the gap between germline ends came to 12 bases. Germline CDR1 KGHDR, CDR2 SFDVKD. The CDR3: CATSDMDSPYNEQFF. The CDR3 DNA reads as TGTGCCACCAGTGATATGGACAGCCCTTACAATGAGCAGTTCTTC.

This clone was counted only a few times. The gene calls are TRBV28 and TRBJ1-6; no clear D gene. Between the trimmed V and J ends, which lost 6 bases and 4 bases, there was a span of 10 bases. This CDR3 has 14 residues. The germline gives CDR1 MDHEN, CDR2 SYDVKM. The CDR3 is CASSSVTYNSPLHF. CDR3 nucleotide sequence: TGTGCCAGCAGCTCAGTAACGTATAATTCACCCCTCCACTTT.